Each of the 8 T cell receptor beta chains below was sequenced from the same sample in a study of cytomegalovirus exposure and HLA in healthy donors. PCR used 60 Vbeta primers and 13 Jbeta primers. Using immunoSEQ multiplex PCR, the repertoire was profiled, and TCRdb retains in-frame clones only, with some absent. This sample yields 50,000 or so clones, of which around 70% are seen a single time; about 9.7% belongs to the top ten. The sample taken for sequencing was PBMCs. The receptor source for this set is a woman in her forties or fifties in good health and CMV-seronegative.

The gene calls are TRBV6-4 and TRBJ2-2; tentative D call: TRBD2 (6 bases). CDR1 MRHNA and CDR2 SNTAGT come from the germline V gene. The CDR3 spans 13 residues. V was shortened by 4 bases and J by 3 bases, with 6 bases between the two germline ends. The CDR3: CASSAGDTGELFF. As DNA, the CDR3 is TGTGCCAGCAGTGCGGGGGACACCGGGGAGCTGTTTTTT.

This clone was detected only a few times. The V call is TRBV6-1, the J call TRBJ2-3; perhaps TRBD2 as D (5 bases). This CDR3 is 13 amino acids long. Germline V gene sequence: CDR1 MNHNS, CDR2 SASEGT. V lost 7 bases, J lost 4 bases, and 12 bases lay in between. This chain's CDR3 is CASTRGDADTQYF. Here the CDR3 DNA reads TGTGCCAGCACCCGGGGAGATGCAGATACGCAGTATTTT.

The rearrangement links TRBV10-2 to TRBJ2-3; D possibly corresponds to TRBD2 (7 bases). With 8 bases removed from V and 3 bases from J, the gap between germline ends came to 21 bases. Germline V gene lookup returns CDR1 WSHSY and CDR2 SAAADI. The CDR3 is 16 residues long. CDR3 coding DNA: TGCGCCAGCGGCGGAGGGGGGGCGCGTAAAACAGATACGCAGTATTTT. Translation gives CASGGGGARKTDTQYF.

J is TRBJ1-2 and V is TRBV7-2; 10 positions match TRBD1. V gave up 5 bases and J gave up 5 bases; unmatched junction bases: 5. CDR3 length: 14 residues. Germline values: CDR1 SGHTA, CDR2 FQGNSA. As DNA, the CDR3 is TGTGCCAGCAGCCCGACAGGGGGCGGTTATGGCTACACCTTC. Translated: CASSPTGGGYGYTF.

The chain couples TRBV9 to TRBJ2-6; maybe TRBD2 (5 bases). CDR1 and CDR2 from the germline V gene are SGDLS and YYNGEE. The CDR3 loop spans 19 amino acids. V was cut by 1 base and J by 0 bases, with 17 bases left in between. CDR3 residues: CASSVKSWTGYSGANVLTF. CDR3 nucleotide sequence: TGTGCCAGCAGCGTAAAGTCGTGGACGGGGTACTCTGGGGCCAACGTCCTGACTTTC. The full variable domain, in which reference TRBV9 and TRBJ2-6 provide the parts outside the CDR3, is DSGVTQTPKHLITATGQRVTLRCSPRSGDLSVYWYQQSLDQGLQFLIQYYNGEERAKGNILERFSAQQFPDLHSELNLSSLELGDSALYFCASSVKSWTGYSGANVLTFGAGSRLTVL.

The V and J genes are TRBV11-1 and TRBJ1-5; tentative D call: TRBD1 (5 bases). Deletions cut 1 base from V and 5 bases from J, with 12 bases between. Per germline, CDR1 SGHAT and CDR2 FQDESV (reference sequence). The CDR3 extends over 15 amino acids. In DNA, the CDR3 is TGTGCCAGCAGCTTAGGGCCAGGGTTCGATCAGCCCCAGCATTTT. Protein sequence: CASSLGPGFDQPQHF.

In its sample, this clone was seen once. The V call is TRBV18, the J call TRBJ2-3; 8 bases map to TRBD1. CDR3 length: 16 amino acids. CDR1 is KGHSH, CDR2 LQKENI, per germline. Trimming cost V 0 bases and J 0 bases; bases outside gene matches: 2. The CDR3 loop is CASSPPRTGSTDTQYF. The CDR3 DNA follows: TGTGCCAGCTCACCACCGCGGACAGGGAGCACAGATACGCAGTATTTT.

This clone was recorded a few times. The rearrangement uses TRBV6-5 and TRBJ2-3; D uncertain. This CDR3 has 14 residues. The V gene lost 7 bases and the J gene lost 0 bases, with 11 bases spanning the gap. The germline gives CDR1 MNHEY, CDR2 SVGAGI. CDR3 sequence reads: CASNPSASTDTQYF. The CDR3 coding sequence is TGTGCCAGCAATCCGAGCGCTAGCACAGATACGCAGTATTTT.